This T cell receptor beta chain stems from a study of graft-versus-host responses after intestinal transplantation. Method: immunoSEQ multiplex PCR; TCRdb's copy keeps in-frame clones and lacks some. This sample has roughly 120,000 clones, with 80% to 95% found just once. The V segment lost 0 bases and the J segment 5 bases; nucleotides outside the gene matches: 8. This CDR3 comprises 15 residues. Looked up from germline, CDR1 is SGHRS and CDR2 is YFSETQ. In regard to this clone: The antigen remains unidentified.

Study outcomes and limitations: Among recipient marrow samples, GvH clones were found; some appeared first in ileum or blood.

The TCR sequence derives from a human donor who received an intestinal transplant. The chain uses TRBV5-1 and TRBJ2-7; the match to TRBD1 covers 7 bases. The specimen was unstimulated CD4+ T cells sorted from spleen or lymph node cells, collected before intestinal transplant. CDR3 region: CASSLGGQGGHEQYF. The CDR3 region has the DNA TGCGCCAGCAGCTTGGGGGGGCAAGGGGGCCACGAGCAGTACTTC.